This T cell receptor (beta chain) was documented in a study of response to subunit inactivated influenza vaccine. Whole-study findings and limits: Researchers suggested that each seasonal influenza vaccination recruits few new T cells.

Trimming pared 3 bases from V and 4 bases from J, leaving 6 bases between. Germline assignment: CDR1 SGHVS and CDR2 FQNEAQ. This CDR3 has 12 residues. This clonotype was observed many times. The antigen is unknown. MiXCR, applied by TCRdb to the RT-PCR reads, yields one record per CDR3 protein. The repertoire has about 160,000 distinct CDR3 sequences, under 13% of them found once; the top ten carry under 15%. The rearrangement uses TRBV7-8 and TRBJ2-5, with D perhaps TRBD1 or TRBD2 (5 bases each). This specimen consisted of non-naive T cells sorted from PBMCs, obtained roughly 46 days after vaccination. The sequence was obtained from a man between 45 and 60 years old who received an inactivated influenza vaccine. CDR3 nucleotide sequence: TGTGCCAGCAGCTTGGGACCAGAGACCCAGTACTTC. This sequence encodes CASSLGPETQYF.